These 23 T cell receptor beta chains came from one sample sequenced in a study of cytomegalovirus exposure and HLA in healthy donors. Method: immunoSEQ multiplex PCR; TCRdb's copy keeps in-frame clones and lacks some. This sample has over 150,000 clones, with 70% to 90% found just once. The sample comprised PBMCs. The origin of the receptors is a human donor in good health.

This chain uses TRBV30 with TRBJ2-3, with a possible D match to TRBD2 (6 bases). Germline-derived CDR1 and CDR2 are GTSNPN and SVGIG (reference sequence). Trimming shortened V by 3 bases and J by 13 bases, and 14 bases separated the two germline ends. This CDR3 region has 11 residues. CDR3 sequence (DNA): TGTGCCTGGAGAAGACTAGGGTTAAAGTATTTT. Protein: CAWRRLGLKYF.

The chain combines TRBV14 with TRBJ2-7; 12 nucleotides agree with TRBD2. V shed 3 bases, J shed 3 bases, and the junction held 6 bases outside the gene matches. The CDR3 runs to 16 residues. CDR1 and CDR2 (germline): SGHDN, FVKESK. The CDR3 protein is CASSHRTSGTLYEQYF. In DNA, the CDR3 is TGTGCCAGCAGCCACAGGACTAGCGGGACGCTCTACGAGCAGTACTTC. The entire variable domain, with the rest obtained from reference TRBV14 and TRBJ2-7, is as follows: EAGVTQFPSHSVIEKGQTVTLRCDPISGHDNLYWYRRVMGKEIKFLLHFVKESKQDESGMPNNRFLAERTGGTYSTLKVQPAELEDSGVYFCASSHRTSGTLYEQYFGPGTRLTVT.

The V and J genes are TRBV19 and TRBJ2-7; D is perhaps TRBD1 (5 bases). Germline V gene lookup returns CDR1 LNHDA and CDR2 SQIVND (reference sequence). V lost 5 bases to trimming and J lost 3 bases, with 14 bases between them. The CDR3 loop spans 14 amino acids. CDR3 bases: TGTGCCAGTAGTCAGTCAGGGCCCTACTACGAGCAGTACTTC. Translation: CASSQSGPYYEQYF.

This clone showed up just once. This chain uses TRBV6-1 with TRBJ1-1; 10 positions agree with TRBD1. Per germline, CDR1 MNHNS and CDR2 SASEGT. The CDR3 sequence is 14 residues long. Trimming took 6 bases from V and 1 from J; bases not matched to a gene: 2. CDR3 nucleotides: TGTGCCAGCAGGGGACAGGGGTCGAACACTGAAGCTTTCTTT. Translation gives CASRGQGSNTEAFF.

The V and J genes are TRBV5-1 and TRBJ1-2; no clear D gene. The CDR3 totals 13 residues. Trimming left V 2 bases short and J 3 bases short, with 8 bases between. CDR1 is SGHRS, CDR2 YFSETQ, per germline. CDR3 bases: TGCGCCAGCAGCTTAAAAGGAGACTATGGCTACACCTTC. This gives the protein CASSLKGDYGYTF.

The chain employs TRBV21-1 and TRBJ2-2; the table's D call of TRBD1 was not tested on the DNA. TRBV21-1 is tagged as a pseudogene. The CDR3 covers 12 residues. As DNA, the CDR3 is TGTGCCAGGACATCGAACACCGGGGAGCTGTTTTTT. Protein product: CARTSNTGELFF.

The sample holds one count of this clone. J is TRBJ1-5 and V is TRBV28, with a tentative D call TRBD1 (6 bases). Germline assignment: CDR1 MDHEN and CDR2 SYDVKM. Trimming took 10 bases from V and 2 from J, leaving 15 bases between them. This CDR3 contains 14 residues. CDR3 nucleotides: TGTGCCACCTTGGGGGGGGCTCGCAATCAGCCCCAGCATTTT. It is translated as CATLGGARNQPQHF.

The V gene is TRBV4-1, the J gene TRBJ2-4; possible D gene TRBD2, 6 bases. The CDR3 extends over 20 amino acids. Germline V lookup: CDR1 MGHRA, CDR2 YSYEKL. V shed 0 bases and J shed 1 base, with 22 bases lying between them. This CDR3 reads CASSQEILVHGGPAKNIQYF. The CDR3 coding sequence is TGCGCCAGCAGCCAAGAAATCCTAGTCCACGGGGGACCCGCCAAAAACATTCAGTACTTC.

The rearrangement links TRBV9 to TRBJ1-2; a possible D gene is TRBD1 (6 bases). Trimming took 3 bases from V and 4 from J, leaving 16 bases between them. The V gene's germline CDR1 is SGDLS and CDR2 YYNGEE. The CDR3 loop spans 15 amino acids. Here the CDR3 reads CASSGYEDSTYGYTF. The CDR3 bases are TGTGCCAGCAGCGGGTACGAGGACAGCACCTATGGCTACACCTTC.

This sequence joins TRBV6-1 and TRBJ1-3; D is undetermined. The length of the CDR3 is 15 residues. Germline-derived CDR1 and CDR2 are MNHNS and SASEGT. V lost 3 bases and J lost 6, with 15 bases in between. CDR3: CASSDQANPINTIYF. In DNA, the CDR3 is TGTGCCAGCAGTGACCAGGCAAACCCCATAAACACCATATATTTT.

The gene calls are TRBV5-1 and TRBJ1-2, with 8 bases that match TRBD1. V lost 0 bases and J lost 4; bases outside the gene matches: 8. CDR1 and CDR2 from the germline V gene are SGHRS and YFSETQ. The CDR3 extends over 16 amino acids. The CDR3 bases are TGCGCCAGCAGCTTGGACCCAGGGGGCTGGGGCTATGGCTACACCTTC. Protein sequence: CASSLDPGGWGYGYTF.

The rearrangement links TRBV7-9 to TRBJ1-1; 9 bases are shared with TRBD1. V gave up 5 bases and J gave up 1 base; unmatched junction bases: 5. The CDR3 totals 15 residues. In germline, CDR1 is SEHNR, CDR2 FQNEAQ (reference sequence). The CDR3 sequence is CASSHTQGANTEAFF. CDR3 bases: TGTGCCAGCAGCCATACACAGGGGGCGAACACTGAAGCTTTCTTT.

The chain combines TRBV7-2 with TRBJ1-1; D is possibly TRBD1 (6 bases). The CDR3 contains 17 residues. Between the trimmed V and J ends, which lost 4 bases and 1 base, there was a span of 19 bases. Germline V gene sequence: CDR1 SGHTA, CDR2 FQGNSA. CDR3 DNA: TGTGCCAGCAGCTACGATACGACAAGGGGGAAGAACACTGAAGCTTTCTTT. Its translation: CASSYDTTRGKNTEAFF.

V usage is TRBV7-8 and J usage is TRBJ2-7; D may be TRBD2 (7 bases). V lost 5 bases and J lost 7, with 21 bases in between. This CDR3 comprises 15 residues. Per germline, CDR1 SGHVS and CDR2 FQNEAQ. Here the CDR3 reads CASSQDRGAPEEQYF. The CDR3 nucleotides read TGTGCCAGCAGCCAAGACCGGGGGGCGCCTGAGGAGCAGTACTTC.

The CDR3 sequence: CASRKTSFNTGELFF. In DNA form, the CDR3 reads TGTGCCAGCAGGAAGACTAGCTTTAACACCGGGGAGCTGTTTTTT. V and J are TRBV6-1 and TRBJ2-2; TRBD2 agrees at 7 bases. The CDR3 has 15 amino acids. The germline CDR1 and CDR2 sequences are MNHNS and SASEGT. Unmatched junction bases numbered 6, after V lost 6 bases and J lost 2 bases.

This chain links TRBV9 with TRBJ2-1, with D tentatively TRBD2 (5 bases). The CDR3 is made up of 14 amino acids. Germline loops: CDR1 SGDLS, CDR2 YYNGEE. Trimming stripped 1 base from V and 6 bases from J, with 11 bases between. In DNA form, the CDR3 reads TGTGCCAGCAGCGTAAGGCCGGCGGGCAATGAGCAGTTCTTC. It is translated as CASSVRPAGNEQFF.

This clone has a single count. V usage is TRBV28 and J usage is TRBJ2-5; TRBD1 agrees at 8 bases. V trimming: 5 bases; J trimming: 0 bases; junction bases outside the gene matches: 8. The CDR3 consists of 16 residues. Germline lookup yields CDR1 MDHEN and CDR2 SYDVKM. As DNA, the CDR3 is TGTGCCAGCAGTAATGACAGGGGCGCGTACCAAGAGACCCAGTACTTC. It is translated as CASSNDRGAYQETQYF.

The chain is built from TRBV19 and TRBJ1-2; perhaps TRBD1 as D (6 bases). CDR3 size: 13 residues. Trimming cost V 8 bases and J 6 bases, with 16 bases left between them. CDR1 and CDR2 (germline): LNHDA, SQIVND (reference sequence). The CDR3 sequence: CASSPRGSDGYTF. The CDR3 DNA is TGTGCCAGTTCCCCGAGGGGGAGTGATGGCTACACCTTC.

The rearrangement uses TRBV30 and TRBJ2-1, with a weak D call TRBD2 (6 bases). Looked up from germline, CDR1 is GTSNPN and CDR2 is SVGIG (reference sequence). The germline V and J ends were trimmed by 2 bases and 4 bases, with 15 bases remaining between them. The length of the CDR3 is 15 residues. CDR3 residues: CAWSLPGLPYNEQFF. The CDR3 bases are TGTGCCTGGAGTCTTCCGGGACTCCCATACAATGAGCAGTTCTTC.

V gene TRBV18 combines with J gene TRBJ1-5, with 7 bases identical to TRBD1. J gave up 3 bases and V 3 bases, and 2 bases lay outside the gene matches. Germline lookup yields CDR1 KGHSH and CDR2 LQKENI. This CDR3 contains 14 residues. The CDR3 nucleotides are TGTGCCAGCTCACCTGGGACAGTCAATCAGCCCCAGCATTTT. This gives the protein CASSPGTVNQPQHF.

The genes are TRBV18 and TRBJ2-1; tentatively, D is TRBD2 (5 bases). There are 15 residues in the CDR3. V shed 2 bases and J shed 3 bases, with 11 bases lying between them. Germline CDR1 and CDR2: KGHSH and LQKENI. This chain's CDR3 is CASSPSHSGYNEQFF. In DNA, the CDR3 is TGTGCCAGCTCACCATCGCACAGCGGCTACAATGAGCAGTTCTTC.

This clone was seen only a few times. The V gene is TRBV10-3, the J gene TRBJ1-4, with 12 bases that match TRBD1. This CDR3 contains 14 residues. Germline CDR1 ENHRY, CDR2 SYGVKD. J gave up 7 bases and V 10 bases, and 7 bases lay outside the gene matches. The CDR3 region is CATRGQGAGEKLFF. As DNA, the CDR3 is TGTGCCACACGGGGACAGGGGGCGGGTGAAAAACTGTTTTTT.

V gene TRBV6-5 combines with J gene TRBJ1-1; 9 bases map to TRBD1. Losses at the gene ends were 5 bases for V and 5 bases for J; bases not matched to a gene: 6. CDR3 length: 14 residues. Germline V gives CDR1 MNHEY, CDR2 SVGAGI. The CDR3 sequence: CASSARDRATEAFF. The DNA of the CDR3 is TGTGCCAGCAGTGCCCGGGACAGGGCGACTGAAGCTTTCTTT.